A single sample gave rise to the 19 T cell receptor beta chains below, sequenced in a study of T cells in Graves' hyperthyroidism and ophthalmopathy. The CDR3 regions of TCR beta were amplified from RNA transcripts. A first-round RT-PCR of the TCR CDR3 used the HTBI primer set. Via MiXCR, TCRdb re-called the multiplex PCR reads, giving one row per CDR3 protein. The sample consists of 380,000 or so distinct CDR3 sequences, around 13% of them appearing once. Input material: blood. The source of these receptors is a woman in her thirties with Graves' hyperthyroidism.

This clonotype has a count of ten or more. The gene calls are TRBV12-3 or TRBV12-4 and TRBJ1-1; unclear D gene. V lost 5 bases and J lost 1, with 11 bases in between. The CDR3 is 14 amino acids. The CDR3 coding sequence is TGTGCCAGCAGTCTTGGACGGCCGAACACTGAAGCTTTCTTT. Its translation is CASSLGRPNTEAFF.

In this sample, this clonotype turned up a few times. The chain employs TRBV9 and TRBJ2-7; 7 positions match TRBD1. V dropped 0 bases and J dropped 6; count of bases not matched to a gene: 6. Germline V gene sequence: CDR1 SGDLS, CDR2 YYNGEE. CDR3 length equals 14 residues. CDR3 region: CASSVEAQGSEQYF. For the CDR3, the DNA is TGTGCCAGCAGCGTAGAAGCACAGGGGTCCGAGCAGTACTTC.

CDR3 amino acids: CASSQQALDGYTF. In DNA, the CDR3 is TGCGCCAGCAGCCAACAGGCGCTTGATGGCTACACCTTC. This sequence joins TRBV4-1 and TRBJ1-2, with D hard to call. V lost 2 bases, J lost 6 bases, and 10 bases lay in between. Germline CDR1 is MGHRA and CDR2 is YSYEKL. This CDR3 contains 13 residues.

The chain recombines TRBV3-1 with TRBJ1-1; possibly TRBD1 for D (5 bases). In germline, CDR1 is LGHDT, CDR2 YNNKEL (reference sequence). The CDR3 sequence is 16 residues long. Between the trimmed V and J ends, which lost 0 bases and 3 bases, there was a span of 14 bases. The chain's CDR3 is CASSQDTPWGYTEAFF. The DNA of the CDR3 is TGTGCCAGCAGCCAAGACACACCCTGGGGGTACACTGAAGCTTTCTTT.

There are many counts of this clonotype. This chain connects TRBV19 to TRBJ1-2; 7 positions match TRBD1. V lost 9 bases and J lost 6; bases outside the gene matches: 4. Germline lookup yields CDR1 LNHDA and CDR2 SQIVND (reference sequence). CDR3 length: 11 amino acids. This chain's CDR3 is CASRQGDGYTF. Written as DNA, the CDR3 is TGTGCCAGCCGGCAGGGGGATGGCTACACCTTC.

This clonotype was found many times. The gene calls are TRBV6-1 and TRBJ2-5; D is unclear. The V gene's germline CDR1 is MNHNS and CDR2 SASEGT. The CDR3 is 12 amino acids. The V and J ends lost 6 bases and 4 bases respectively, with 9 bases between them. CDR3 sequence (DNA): TGTGCCAGCAGCTCGACCATAGAGACCCAGTACTTC. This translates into CASSSTIETQYF.

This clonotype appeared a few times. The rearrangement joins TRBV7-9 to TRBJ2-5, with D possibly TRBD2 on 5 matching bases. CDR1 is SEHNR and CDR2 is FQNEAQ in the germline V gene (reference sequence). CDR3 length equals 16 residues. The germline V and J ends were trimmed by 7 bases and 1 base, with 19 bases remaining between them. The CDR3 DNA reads TGTGCCAGCAACTCTGGGCAGGCTAGCCTCCAAGAGACCCAGTACTTC. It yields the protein CASNSGQASLQETQYF.

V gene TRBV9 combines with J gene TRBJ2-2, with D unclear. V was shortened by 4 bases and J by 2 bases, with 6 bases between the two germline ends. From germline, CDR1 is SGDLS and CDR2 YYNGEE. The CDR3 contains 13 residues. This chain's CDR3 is CASSLINTGELFF. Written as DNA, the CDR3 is TGTGCCAGCAGCCTCATCAACACCGGGGAGCTGTTTTTT. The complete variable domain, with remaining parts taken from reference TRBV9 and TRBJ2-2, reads DSGVTQTPKHLITATGQRVTLRCSPRSGDLSVYWYQQSLDQGLQFLIQYYNGEERAKGNILERFSAQQFPDLHSELNLSSLELGDSALYFCASSLINTGELFFGEGSRLTVL.

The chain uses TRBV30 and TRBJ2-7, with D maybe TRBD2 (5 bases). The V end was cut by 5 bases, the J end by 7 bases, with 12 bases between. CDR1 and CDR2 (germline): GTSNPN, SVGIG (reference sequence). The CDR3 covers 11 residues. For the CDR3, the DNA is TGTGCCTGGGGGCGAGAGGGAGAGCAGTACTTC. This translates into CAWGREGEQYF.

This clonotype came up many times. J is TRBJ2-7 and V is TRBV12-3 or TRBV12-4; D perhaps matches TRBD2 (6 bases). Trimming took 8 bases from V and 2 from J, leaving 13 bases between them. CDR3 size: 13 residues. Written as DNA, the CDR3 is TGTGCCAGCGGCATTAGCGGTACCTACGAGCAGTACTTC. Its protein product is CASGISGTYEQYF.

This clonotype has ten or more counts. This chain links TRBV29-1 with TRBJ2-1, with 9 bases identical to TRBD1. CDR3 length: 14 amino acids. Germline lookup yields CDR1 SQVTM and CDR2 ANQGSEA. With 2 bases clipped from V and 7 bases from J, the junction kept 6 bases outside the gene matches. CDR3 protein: CSVEKGQGGNEQFF. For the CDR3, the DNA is TGCAGCGTTGAAAAGGGACAGGGAGGGAATGAGCAGTTCTTC.

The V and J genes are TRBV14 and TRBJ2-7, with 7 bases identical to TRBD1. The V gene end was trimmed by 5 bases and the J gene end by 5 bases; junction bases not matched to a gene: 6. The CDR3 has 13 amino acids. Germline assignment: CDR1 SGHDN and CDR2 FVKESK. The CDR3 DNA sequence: TGTGCCAGCAGCTCAACAGGGGTCCACGAGCAGTACTTC. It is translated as CASSSTGVHEQYF. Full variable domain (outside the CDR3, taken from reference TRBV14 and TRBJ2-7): EAGVTQFPSHSVIEKGQTVTLRCDPISGHDNLYWYRRVMGKEIKFLLHFVKESKQDESGMPNNRFLAERTGGTYSTLKVQPAELEDSGVYFCASSSTGVHEQYFGPGTRLTVT.

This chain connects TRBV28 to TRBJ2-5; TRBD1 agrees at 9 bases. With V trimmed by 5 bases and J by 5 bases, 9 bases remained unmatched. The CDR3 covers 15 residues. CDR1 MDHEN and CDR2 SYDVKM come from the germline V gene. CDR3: CASSPGTGFTETQYF. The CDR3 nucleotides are TGTGCCAGCAGTCCCGGGACAGGGTTTACGGAGACCCAGTACTTC.

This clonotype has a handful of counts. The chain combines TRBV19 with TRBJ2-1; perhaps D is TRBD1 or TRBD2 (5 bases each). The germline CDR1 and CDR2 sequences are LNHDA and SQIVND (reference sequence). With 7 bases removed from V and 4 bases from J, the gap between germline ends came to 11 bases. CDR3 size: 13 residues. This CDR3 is CASNGAGYNEQFF. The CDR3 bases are TGTGCCAGTAACGGGGCAGGGTACAATGAGCAGTTCTTC. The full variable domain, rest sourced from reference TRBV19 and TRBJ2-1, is DGGITQSPKYLFRKEGQNVTLSCEQNLNHDAMYWYRQDPGQGLRLIYYSQIVNDFQKGDIAEGYSVSREKKESFPLTVTSAQKNPTAFYLCASNGAGYNEQFFGPGTRLTVL.

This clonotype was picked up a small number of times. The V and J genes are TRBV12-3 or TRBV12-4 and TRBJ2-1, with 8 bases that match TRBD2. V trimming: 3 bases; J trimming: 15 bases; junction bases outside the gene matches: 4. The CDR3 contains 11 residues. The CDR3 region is CASSLSGSTFF. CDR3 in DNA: TGTGCCAGCAGTTTGAGCGGGAGTACGTTCTTC.

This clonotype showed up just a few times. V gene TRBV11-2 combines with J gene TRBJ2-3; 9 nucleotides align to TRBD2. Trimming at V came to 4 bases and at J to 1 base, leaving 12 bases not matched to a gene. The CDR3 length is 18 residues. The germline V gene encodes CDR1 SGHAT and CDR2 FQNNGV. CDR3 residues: CASSYLAGAHPGTDTQYF. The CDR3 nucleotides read TGTGCCAGCAGCTACTTAGCGGGAGCCCACCCGGGCACAGATACGCAGTATTTT.

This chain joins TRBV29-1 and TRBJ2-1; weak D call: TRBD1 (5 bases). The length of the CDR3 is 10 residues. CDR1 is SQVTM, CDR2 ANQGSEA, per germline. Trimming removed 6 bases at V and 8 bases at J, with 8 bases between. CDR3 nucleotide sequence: TGCAGCGTCTGGGGCCATGAGCAGTTCTTC. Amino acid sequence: CSVWGHEQFF.

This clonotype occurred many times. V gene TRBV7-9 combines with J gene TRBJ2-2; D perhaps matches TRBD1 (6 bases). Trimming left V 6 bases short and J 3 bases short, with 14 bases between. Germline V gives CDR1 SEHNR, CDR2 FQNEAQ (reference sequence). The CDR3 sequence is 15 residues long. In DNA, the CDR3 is TGTGCCAGCAGACCTAACAGGGCGGACACCGGGGAGCTGTTTTTT. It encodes CASRPNRADTGELFF.

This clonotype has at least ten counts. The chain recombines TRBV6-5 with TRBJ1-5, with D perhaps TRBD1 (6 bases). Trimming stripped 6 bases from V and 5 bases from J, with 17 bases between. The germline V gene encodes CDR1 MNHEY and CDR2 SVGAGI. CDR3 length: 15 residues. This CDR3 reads CASSRTDRTYQPQHF. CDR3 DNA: TGTGCCAGCAGCCGCACTGACAGGACCTATCAGCCCCAGCATTTT.